This T cell receptor (beta chain) appears in the sequencing data of a study of shared clonotypes between healthy human individuals (dated by TCRdb to 2018 to 2021). Turning to the overall study: The cohort included a few men and a couple of women between 18 and 49 years of age. The study deeply sequenced blood TCR repertoires of five healthy adults to estimate repertoire size and the extent of clonotype sharing between individuals. Per donor, leukapheresis produced somewhere between about 0.94 and 8.9 billion PBMCs. For each donor, CD4 naive and CD4 memory were each run on three plates, CD8 naive on two plates, and CD8 memory on one plate. Different laboratories and diverse techniques were used to prepare libraries and sequence TCR repertoires, to increase sequencing depth and limit assay-specific biases.

CD8 naive samples were obtained by positive selection for CCR7 among CD45RO-negative cells, yielding a CD45RA+CCR7+ population from which TemRA cells were excluded. The donors were healthy, HIV-negative adults who had no recently reported acute infections or vaccinations. Only Caucasian adults living in Nashville, Tennessee, USA were represented among the donors. Blood was obtained by leukapheresis, after which PBMCs were separated by Ficoll-Histopaque density gradient centrifugation and cryopreserved in liquid nitrogen vapor phase. Analytical flow cytometry was used to check the purity and quantity of every magnetically sorted T cell population. Genomic DNA was isolated from every sorted fraction and measured by UV absorbance on a Nanodrop 2000c. The study at large found these results: Sampling was restricted to blood, and TCR repertoires in tissue are likely to differ from TCR repertoires in blood. Naive subsets generally had larger estimated clonotype richness than memory subsets. The small number of donors limited the genetic and exposure-history diversity represented. When a few donors were compared, the shared fraction of clonotypes was approximately 5% for naive CD4, 3.5% to 4% for naive CD8, 2% to 2.5% for memory CD4, and 0.4% for memory CD8. Pairwise subsampling led to the expectation that sequencing depth would affect the degree of clonotype sharing among donors. Incomplete sequencing was indicated by rarefaction of sorted-subset datasets, despite the large sequencing depth. Compared with non-shared clonotypes, the clonotypes found in all four sorted-subset donors had higher generation probabilities.

Based on the germline V gene (reference sequence), the CDR1 and CDR2 sequences are SEHNR and FQNEAQ. Taken from cysteine to phenylalanine, the CDR3 has 13 residues. Only CDR3 DNA remains: 39 bases, in frame from the first base. Relative to germline, V is 4 bases shorter and J is 8 bases shorter, with 12 bases between their ends. Using the deep immunoSEQ assay, multiplex PCR amplified TCR CDR3 regions from genomic DNA. For each cell subset, the extracted genomic DNA was distributed evenly across all wells of several immunoSEQ 96-well plates, and each plate served as one replicate. For sorted subsets, each replicate PCR was loaded with 200 to 250 ng genomic DNA, equivalent to approximately 33,000 T cell genomes. Purified libraries were quantified with a Qubit 3.0 fluorometer, sized on a Bioanalyzer 2100, and re-quantified with the KAPA Library Quantification kit. Every immunoSEQ 96-well plate was sequenced on a separate single-read 150-cycle Illumina NextSeq 550 flow cell. As for how the authors treated the data: Because the immunoSEQ output held only junctional sequences and lacked quality scores, the filtering could not match the filtering applied to full-length reads. To assign V/J genes and CDR3, sequences were annotated against IMGT germline references using PyIR, a Python wrapper for IgBLAST v1.9. Reads with weak V/J assignments (E-value above 1e-6), missing CDR3, stop codons, out-of-frame junctions, or ambiguous translated residues were removed. V3J clonotypes were defined as sequences sharing an identical inferred V gene, J gene, and CDR3 amino acid sequence. The percentage overlap between two repertoires was calculated by dividing the number of shared unique clonotypes by the size of the smaller repertoire. RTK rarefaction, the Chao1 estimator, and Recon v2.1 estimates of unobserved clonotypes were used to assess repertoire richness. For all TCRbeta clonotypes obtained by the gDNA method from four donors, generation probabilities were computed with OLGA. In its TCRdb copy, this immuneACCESS table keeps in-frame sequences only and misses some clones. Where compared with another copy, unresolved V genes explain less than half of these, and the others have no known cause. V and J calls and clone size come straight from that table; D and trimming were deduced from the DNA. In this sample the table shows more than 600,000 clones, 90% to 95% of which occur a single time. 24% of the sample goes to the ten largest clones.

Details on this clone: The antigen it recognizes is unknown. Base qualities are not provided; no much larger clone lies one nucleotide away.

The sequence was collected from a man aged 30-40 years in good health. The rearrangement combines TRBV7-9 with TRBJ2-1; a tentative D match to TRBD2 spans 6 bases. Sequenced: naive CD8+ T cells sorted from blood. Sample cell subset or site, as interpreted from the label and publication: CD45RA+CCR7+. The nucleotide sequence reads TGTGCCAGCAGCTCGACTAGGAAGCATGAGCAGTTCTTC. It encodes CASSSTRKHEQFF.